One and the same sample provided the 13 T cell receptor beta chains below, sequenced in a study of T-cell reconstitution after alpha-beta-depleted transplantation in children. The TCRbeta library was prepared with unique molecular identifiers. TCRdb recomputed calls from the PCR reads with MiXCR, one row per CDR3 protein. The data contain about 610,000 distinct CDR3 sequences, over 9.5% of them seen just once; the ten biggest clones take up less than 5%. Sequenced material: PBMCs from the stem cell graft donor, taken from the stem cell graft. These receptor sequences come from a human donor who donated a stem cell graft to a child with acute myeloid leukemia.

The sample holds many counts of this clonotype. J is TRBJ2-7 and V is TRBV7-9; perhaps TRBD2 as D (6 bases). The CDR3 contains 12 residues. Trimming pared 6 bases from V and 3 bases from J, leaving 9 bases between. Germline V gives CDR1 SEHNR, CDR2 FQNEAQ (reference sequence). The CDR3 coding sequence is TGTGCCAGCAGGGCGGAGGGCTACGAGCAGTACTTC. Translation: CASRAEGYEQYF.

This clonotype appeared many times. This chain links TRBV9 with TRBJ2-2, with no clear D. Per germline, CDR1 SGDLS and CDR2 YYNGEE. Trimming removed 1 base at V and 7 bases at J, with 8 bases between. This CDR3 is built from 13 residues. The CDR3 here is CASSVSTVGELFF. CDR3 sequence (DNA): TGTGCCAGCAGCGTATCGACGGTCGGGGAGCTGTTTTTT.

At least ten counts were recorded for this clonotype. The CDR3 coding sequence is TGTGCCACCAGCCGGAAAAAGTTCACAGATACGCAGTATTTT. Residues: CATSRKKFTDTQYF. The chain has TRBV15 and TRBJ2-3; D unresolved. V lost 5 bases to trimming and J lost 2 bases, with 11 bases between them. The CDR3 is 14 residues long. From germline, CDR1 is LNHNV and CDR2 YYDKDF (reference sequence). The whole variable domain, filled in from reference TRBV15 and TRBJ2-3, reads DAMVIQNPRYQVTQFGKPVTLSCSQTLNHNVMYWYQQKSSQAPKLLFHYYDKDFNNEADTPDNFQSRRPNTSFCFLDIRSPGLGDTAMYLCATSRKKFTDTQYFGPGTRLTVL.

This clonotype was seen at least ten times. The CDR3 is CASSPPGRSRGNQPQHF. CDR3 bases: TGTGCCAGCAGCCCTCCGGGACGGTCAAGGGGGAATCAGCCCCAGCATTTT. This sequence joins TRBV3-2 and TRBJ1-5; the table's D gene call, TRBD1, was not cross checked with the DNA. TRBV3-2 is annotated as a pseudogene. This CDR3 is built from 17 residues.

The rearrangement links TRBV29-1 to TRBJ2-2; 8 bases agree with TRBD1. The CDR3 loop spans 13 amino acids. Germline trimming cut 4 bases from V and 5 bases from J; bases unmatched to any gene: 3. The germline CDR1 and CDR2 sequences are SQVTM and ANQGSEA. This CDR3 reads CSVARTGTGELFF. The CDR3 DNA follows: TGCAGCGTTGCCCGGACAGGGACCGGGGAGCTGTTTTTT.

This clonotype has a count of ten or more. V gene TRBV20-1 combines with J gene TRBJ2-1; 10 nucleotides match TRBD2. The CDR3 is made up of 13 amino acids. The V gene end was trimmed by 4 bases and the J gene end by 8 bases; junction bases not matched to a gene: 5. Germline lookup yields CDR1 DFQATT and CDR2 SNEGSKA (reference sequence). DNA of the CDR3: TGCAGTGCTACTAGCGGGAGAGTGGATGAGCAGTTCTTC. Protein: CSATSGRVDEQFF.

At least ten counts were recorded for this clonotype. This sequence joins TRBV6-5 and TRBJ2-7; D gene unclear. The CDR3 covers 13 residues. V dropped 7 bases and J dropped 0 bases, with 10 bases sitting between them. Germline V gene sequence: CDR1 MNHEY, CDR2 SVGAGI. The CDR3 nucleotides are TGTGCCAGCACGTTGACGGTCTCCTACGAGCAGTACTTC. It codes for CASTLTVSYEQYF.

The rearrangement joins TRBV6-1 to TRBJ1-6; D call uncertain. Deletions cut 2 bases from V and 7 bases from J, with 6 bases between. CDR3 length: 13 residues. The germline gives CDR1 MNHNS, CDR2 SASEGT. In nucleotides, the CDR3 is TGTGCCAGCAGTGAATTGGGGAATTCACCCCTCCACTTT. Its protein product is CASSELGNSPLHF.

The gene calls are TRBV7-2 and TRBJ2-3; D remains unclear. This CDR3 spans 13 amino acids. Trimming left V 11 bases short and J 2 bases short, with 14 bases between. Germline V gene data show CDR1 as SGHTA and CDR2 as FQGNSA. CDR3 sequence (DNA): TGTGCCTCAAGGAGCCCGGCCACAGATACGCAGTATTTT. It translates to CASRSPATDTQYF.

This clonotype showed up many times. This chain uses TRBV4-3 with TRBJ2-2; 10 positions agree with TRBD1. The V and J ends lost 0 bases and 4 bases, in that order; junction bases with no gene match: 8. The germline V gene has CDR1 LGHNA and CDR2 YSLEER. The CDR3 has 18 residues. The CDR3: CASSQDTGTGEFTGELFF. CDR3 sequence (DNA): TGCGCCAGCAGCCAAGATACTGGGACAGGGGAATTCACCGGGGAGCTGTTTTTT.

This clonotype has just a few counts. The V gene is TRBV5-1, the J gene TRBJ2-7; D gene unclear. The CDR3 runs 13 residues. Germline lookup yields CDR1 SGHRS and CDR2 YFSETQ. The V and J ends lost 0 bases and 4 bases respectively, with 8 bases between them. The CDR3 nucleotides read TGCGCCAGCAGCTTGGATGGTGGGTACGAGCAGTACTTC. Translated, it gives CASSLDGGYEQYF.

V gene TRBV20-1 combines with J gene TRBJ2-3; 9 bases match TRBD1. CDR1 and CDR2 (germline): DFQATT, SNEGSKA (reference sequence). This CDR3 is 14 amino acids long. Germline trimming cut 5 bases from V and 0 bases from J; bases unmatched to any gene: 3. The CDR3, as DNA: TGCAGTGCTGGGACAGGGTCTAGCACAGATACGCAGTATTTT. It encodes CSAGTGSSTDTQYF.

The chain couples TRBV2 to TRBJ2-7; D is uncertain. CDR1 is SNHLY and CDR2 is FYNNEI in the germline V gene. The CDR3 spans 12 residues. V gave up 7 bases and J gave up 0 bases, with 7 bases separating them. The CDR3 DNA is TGTGCCAGCATTCAGAGCTCCTACGAGCAGTACTTC. Translation gives CASIQSSYEQYF.